This TCR beta chain was sequenced during a study of a mutant IDH1 vaccine in newly diagnosed glioma (dated by TCRdb to the early 2020s). The study in broad terms: Patients were given eight vaccinations, in weeks 1, 3, 5, 7, 11, 15, 19 and 23, which matched visits V03 through V10. Before enrollment, patients had received standard therapy of radiotherapy alone, temozolomide alone, or radiochemotherapy with temozolomide; most received the combination. Longitudinal TCRB deep sequencing was performed for roughly 25 treated patients wherever samples were available for exploratory analyses. In the chemotherapy-containing groups, vaccination started alongside temozolomide cycles, whereas in patients who had radiotherapy alone it started 4-6 weeks after radiotherapy. The roughly 33 treated patients were around 60% male and roughly 40% female, with a mean age of roughly 40 years. Peripheral blood samples were drawn at six visits, namely V03 (baseline), V05, V07, V10, V12 and V13. Broader findings and caveats from the paper: Vaccine-induced immune responses across multiple MHC alleles were detected in approximately 94% of patients. Pseudoprogression appeared unrelated to alterations in the top peripheral T cell clonotypes detected by TCRB sequencing. According to the authors, sample limitations meant that analyses of patient blood samples could not be reproduced. PBMC samples for TCRB deep sequencing were selected based on availability.

About this clone: What this receptor recognizes is not known. Base quality data are lacking; no much larger clone is found one base away.

Library preparation was by the immunoSEQ multiplex PCR assay. The hsTCRB Kit was used according to the manufacturer's protocol to amplify rearranged TCR beta chain sequences. TCRB libraries were sequenced on an Illumina MiSeq. For the original study's pipeline: Demultiplexing, trimming and gene mapping were performed with the kit vendor's proprietary platform. TCRdb obtained this table from immuneACCESS and retained in-frame rearrangements with V and J assigned. These tables miss some clones; where compared with another copy, unresolved V genes account for less than half of the shortfall, and the remainder is unexplained. That table supplies the V and J calls and clone size; D and trimming were determined from the DNA. The sample data list about 38,000 clones, and 70% to 80% of these were observed just once. The leading ten clones occupy approximately 5.7% of the sample. Sample time point, as interpreted from the label and publication: week 5, during vaccination. A 20-mer mutant IDH1 peptide at 300 micrograms in Montanide made up each vaccine dose, which was injected subcutaneously together with topical imiquimod. Newly diagnosed WHO grade 3 or 4 IDH1-mutant astrocytomas showing loss of nuclear ATRX were present in the donors. The samples were drawn from NOA16, a multicentre, single-arm, open-label phase I trial in Germany that tested a mutant IDH1 peptide vaccine in humans for the first time. Genomic DNA for TCRB sequencing was extracted from EDTA blood using the DNeasy Blood and Tissue Kit.

V is shortened by 2 bases, J by 5 bases, and the region joining them spans 12 bases. Spanning cysteine to phenylalanine, the CDR3 consists of 14 amino acids. The kept DNA is CDR3 alone, 42 bases in frame from the first base. The germline V gene (reference sequence) sets CDR1 to WNHNN and CDR2 to SYGVQD. This sequence uses TRBV10-1 and TRBJ2-5, with the identity of the D gene unclear. The TCR originated in a man aged 35 to 55 with glioma. Sequences were derived from PBMCs, sampled from a glioma patient whose treatment included an IDH1 peptide vaccine. The CDR3: CASSEGGSLETQYF. The nucleotide sequence is TGCGCCAGCAGTGAGGGTGGCAGCTTGGAGACCCAGTACTTC.